A selection of T cell receptor beta chains follows, all from one sample in a study of T cells in localized non-small cell lung cancer. Profiled with immunoSEQ multiplex PCR; TCRdb holds only in-frame clones, not every one. The sample includes 1,600 or so clones, 20% seen only once; the top ten take 13%. Sequenced material: lung tumor tissue, taken before any cancer treatment. The receptors were sampled from a man aged 35-75 years with stage III lung adenocarcinoma. Both conserved end residues are part of each CDR3. A D gene is named only where the DNA matches it firmly. The size field is filled for only some rows; it gives once, few, many or a size class.

.	TRBV15	.	TRBJ2-7	CATSRDSGGSYEQYF	TGTGCCACCAGCAGAGACAGCGGCGGTTCCTACGAGCAGTACTTC
few	TRBV9	TRBD1	TRBJ2-1	CATGQAYNEQFF	TGTGCCACCGGACAGGCCTACAATGAGCAGTTCTTC
.	TRBV25-1	TRBD2	TRBJ2-1	CASSGGTSGRFLNEQFF	TGTGCCAGCAGTGGTGGGACTAGCGGGAGGTTCCTCAATGAGCAGTTCTTC
.	TRBV9	.	TRBJ2-5	CASSLSEETQYF	TGTGCCAGCAGCCTCTCCGAAGAGACCCAGTACTTC
large	TRBV19	.	TRBJ1-1	CASSTSRSYTEAFF	TGTGCCAGTAGTACGTCCCGTTCGTACACTGAAGCTTTCTTT
medium-sized	TRBV9	TRBD2	TRBJ2-1	CASSASSGRAGYNEQFF	TGTGCCAGCAGCGCCTCTAGCGGGAGGGCGGGGTACAATGAGCAGTTCTTC
few	TRBV11-3	.	TRBJ2-4	CASSHYRGTKNIQYF	TGTGCCAGCAGCCATTACCGGGGTACCAAAAACATTCAGTACTTC
.	TRBV7-6	TRBD1	TRBJ2-5	CASSLGDRYQETQYF	TGTGCCAGCAGCTTAGGGGACAGATACCAAGAGACCCAGTACTTC
.	TRBV28	.	TRBJ2-1	CASRKEGTYNEQFF	TGTGCCAGCAGGAAGGAGGGCACCTACAATGAGCAGTTCTTC
.	TRBV30	.	TRBJ2-7	CAWASGGPEQYF	TGTGCCTGGGCCTCCGGGGGTCCCGAGCAGTACTTC
few	TRBV18	TRBD1	TRBJ1-2	CASSPGQGGNTF	TGTGCCAGCTCACCTGGACAGGGAGGGAACACCTTC
few	TRBV19	TRBD2	TRBJ2-1	CASSQTSGSLNEQFF	TGTGCCAGTAGCCAGACTAGCGGGAGTCTTAATGAGCAGTTCTTC
.	TRBV9	TRBD1	TRBJ1-2	CASSASGTGLSYTF	TGTGCCAGCAGCGCATCCGGGACAGGCCTTAGCTACACCTTC
.	TRBV4-1	.	TRBJ2-7	CASSQEALFRDEQYF	TGCGCCAGCAGCCAAGAAGCGCTCTTCCGGGACGAGCAGTACTTC
few	TRBV12-5	.	TRBJ1-2	CASTRPGGYTF	TGTGCCAGCACTCGACCGGGCGGCTACACCTTC
.	TRBV15	.	TRBJ2-7	CATSVEGVGYEQYF	TGTGCCACCAGCGTGGAGGGGGTCGGCTACGAGCAGTACTTC
.	TRBV6-8	.	TRBJ1-1	CASRVLVTEAFF	TGTGCCAGCAGGGTCCTGGTCACTGAAGCTTTCTTT
.	TRBV6-8	TRBD1	TRBJ2-7	CASRRGRQGIAYEQYF	TGTGCCAGCAGGAGGGGGCGACAGGGGATCGCCTACGAGCAGTACTTC
.	TRBV6-8	TRBD1	TRBJ1-4	CAFLRDRAQKLFF	TGTGCCTTCCTCCGGGACAGAGCCCAAAAACTGTTTTTT
medium-sized	TRBV11-3	TRBD2	TRBJ2-5	CASSLGTSGMQTQYF	TGTGCCAGCAGCTTGGGGACTAGCGGGATGCAGACCCAGTACTTC